Presented here are 7 T cell receptor beta chains from one specimen sequenced in a study of cytomegalovirus exposure and HLA in healthy donors. A multiplex PCR was run with 60 Vbeta primers and 13 Jbeta primers. The method was immunoSEQ multiplex PCR; TCRdb's version includes in-frame clones alone and lacks a portion of them. The table for this sample gives 200,000 to 250,000 clones. The specimen sequenced was PBMCs. All receptors derive from a girl aged 2 to 9 in good health and CMV-seropositive.

CDR3 in amino acids: CASSAGREFLSYNEQFF. In DNA, the CDR3 is TGTGCCAGCAGCGCAGGACGGGAATTCCTCTCCTACAATGAGCAGTTCTTC. The chain carries TRBV7-2 and TRBJ2-1; perhaps TRBD2 as D (5 bases). Germline lookup yields CDR1 SGHTA and CDR2 FQGNSA. Trimming shortened V by 5 bases and J by 0 bases, and 17 bases separated the two germline ends. The CDR3 has 17 residues.

The chain has TRBV15 and TRBJ2-2, with 8 bases matching TRBD1. CDR3 size: 15 residues. Germline CDR1 and CDR2: LNHNV and YYDKDF (reference sequence). Trimming took 5 bases from V and 7 from J; bases not matched to a gene: 9. The CDR3 loop is CATSGGQGSVGELFF. CDR3 sequence (DNA): TGTGCCACCAGCGGAGGACAGGGAAGTGTCGGGGAGCTGTTTTTT.

The chain carries TRBV5-1 and TRBJ2-3, with TRBD2 matching over 11 bases. The germline V gene encodes CDR1 SGHRS and CDR2 YFSETQ. V shed 5 bases and J 0 bases; nucleotides not matched to a gene: 5. The CDR3 has 16 amino acids. CDR3 residues: CASSFRTSGSTDTQYF. The DNA of the CDR3 is TGCGCCAGCAGTTTTAGGACTAGCGGGAGCACAGATACGCAGTATTTT.

The chain links TRBV10-3 to TRBJ2-3; 8 nucleotides agree with TRBD1. Germline V gene sequence: CDR1 ENHRY, CDR2 SYGVKD. V lost 6 bases, J lost 3 bases, and 8 bases stayed unmatched. The CDR3 covers 15 residues. In nucleotides, the CDR3 is TGTGCCATCAGAACAGGGGGAGGCGGTACAGATACGCAGTATTTT. Protein sequence: CAIRTGGGGTDTQYF.

J is TRBJ2-7 and V is TRBV5-5; D gene uncertain. The V and J ends lost 7 bases and 7 bases respectively, with 15 bases between them. The germline CDR1 and CDR2 sequences are SGHKS and YYEKEE (reference sequence). CDR3 length equals 12 residues. The CDR3 protein is CASSVVPEEQYF. CDR3 DNA sequence: TGTGCCAGCTCTGTCGTACCGGAGGAGCAGTACTTC.

The rearrangement joins TRBV19 to TRBJ1-5, with 8 bases lining up with TRBD1. This CDR3 is built from 15 residues. The germline V gene encodes CDR1 LNHDA and CDR2 SQIVND (reference sequence). The junction had 6 bases not matched to a gene; V was cut back by 2 bases and J by 6 bases. CDR3 coding DNA: TGTGCCAGTAGTATATCAGGGGGCACGGGTCAGCCCCAGCATTTT. It is translated as CASSISGGTGQPQHF.

V is TRBV11-3 and J is TRBJ1-2, with D unclear. The CDR3 contains 13 residues. V lost 5 bases and J 1 base, leaving 8 bases between the germline ends. The germline V gene encodes CDR1 SGHNT and CDR2 YENEEA. CDR3 DNA: TGTGCCAGCAGCAAACTCTATAACTATGGCTACACCTTC. The encoded protein is CASSKLYNYGYTF.